This passage covers 22 T cell receptor beta chains from one sample sequenced in a study of T cell repertoires in cytomegalovirus infection. Using its own MiXCR run on the reads, TCRdb lists one record per CDR3 protein. The repertoire holds more than 400,000 distinct CDR3 sequences, with 26% as singletons. The sample was PBMCs. The origin of the receptors is a human donor in good health (CMV status not recorded). Some clones in this sample may be carry-over from other donors' samples.

The chain recombines TRBV7-9 with TRBJ2-2; TRBD1 matches at 10 bases. V lost 4 bases, J lost 5 bases, and 19 bases stayed unmatched. In germline, CDR1 is SEHNR, CDR2 FQNEAQ (reference sequence). This CDR3 is built from 20 residues. The CDR3 reads CASSSRTPRGGQGRTGELFF. The DNA for the CDR3 is TGTGCCAGCAGCTCCCGGACCCCCCGGGGGGGACAGGGGAGAACCGGGGAGCTGTTTTTT.

This chain links TRBV11-3 with TRBJ1-2; maybe TRBD1 (6 bases). V was pared by 2 bases and J by 4 bases, with 14 bases between. This CDR3 is 15 amino acids long. Germline V gives CDR1 SGHNT, CDR2 YENEEA. The DNA of the CDR3 is TGTGCCAGCAGCTTAAGGGGGACGGACAGCTATGGCTACACCTTC. Translating it yields CASSLRGTDSYGYTF.

This clonotype was detected only a few times. This chain connects TRBV19 to TRBJ2-1, with D uncertain. V shed 1 base and J shed 3 bases, with 4 bases lying between them. In germline, CDR1 is LNHDA, CDR2 SQIVND (reference sequence). The length of the CDR3 is 13 residues. This CDR3 is CASSIGYYNEQFF. CDR3 nucleotides: TGTGCCAGTAGTATAGGATACTACAATGAGCAGTTCTTC.

This clonotype was detected ten times or more. The chain is built from TRBV7-2 and TRBJ2-1; TRBD2 matches 10 bases. Germline lookup yields CDR1 SGHTA and CDR2 FQGNSA. There are 18 residues in the CDR3. Trimming cost V 3 bases and J 5 bases; bases outside gene matches: 13. This CDR3 reads CASSFPAIAGGFDNEQFF. The CDR3, as DNA: TGTGCCAGCAGCTTCCCAGCTATAGCGGGAGGATTTGACAATGAGCAGTTCTTC.

This clonotype was counted many times. J is TRBJ1-4 and V is TRBV7-2, with 9 bases that match TRBD1. Germline values: CDR1 SGHTA, CDR2 FQGNSA. With 5 bases clipped from V and 4 bases from J, the junction kept 5 bases outside the gene matches. The CDR3 runs 15 residues. The CDR3: CASSAGTGINEKLFF. The CDR3 DNA reads TGTGCCAGCAGCGCGGGGACAGGGATTAATGAAAAACTGTTTTTT.

The CDR3 region is CASSGGAPGSTSNEQFF. For the CDR3, the DNA is TGTGCCAGCAGTGGGGGCGCACCAGGATCAACCTCCAATGAGCAGTTCTTC. The chain has TRBV6-2 or TRBV6-3 and TRBJ2-1, with D possibly matching TRBD1 (6 bases). V was clipped by 5 bases and J by 6 bases, with 23 bases between them. Per germline, CDR1 MNHEY and CDR2 SVGEGT. CDR3 length equals 17 residues.

This clonotype was observed at least ten times. The chain joins TRBV7-9 to TRBJ1-1; unclear D gene. The germline V and J ends were trimmed by 0 bases and 0 bases, with 8 bases remaining between them. The CDR3 spans 15 residues. The germline CDR1 and CDR2 sequences are SEHNR and FQNEAQ (reference sequence). The DNA for the CDR3 is TGTGCCAGCAGCTTAGCTAGGACGGTGAACACTGAAGCTTTCTTT. This encodes CASSLARTVNTEAFF.

V gene TRBV29-1 combines with J gene TRBJ1-4; D call uncertain. The CDR3 totals 12 residues. Germline-derived CDR1 and CDR2 are SQVTM and ANQGSEA. V lost 6 bases and J lost 7, with 12 bases in between. CDR3 loop: CSVRVGFEKLFF. CDR3 nucleotides: TGCAGCGTGAGGGTTGGTTTTGAAAAACTGTTTTTT.

The J gene is TRBJ1-1, the V gene TRBV4-1; a possible D gene is TRBD1 (5 bases). The germline V gene encodes CDR1 MGHRA and CDR2 YSYEKL. Trimming took off 0 bases at V and 5 bases at J, with 10 bases between the two ends. This CDR3 is built from 14 residues. The DNA for the CDR3 is TGCGCCAGCAGCCAAGAGGGGCGAGGGACTGAAGCTTTCTTT. This gives the protein CASSQEGRGTEAFF.

This clonotype has a handful of counts. V is TRBV12-3 or TRBV12-4 and J is TRBJ2-3; D might be TRBD2 (5 bases). CDR3 length: 17 residues. The V and J ends lost 5 bases and 0 bases respectively, with 18 bases between them. CDR3 residues: CASSLGAGGPSTDTQYF. CDR3 in DNA: TGTGCCAGCAGTCTCGGTGCTGGCGGGCCTAGCACAGATACGCAGTATTTT.

This clonotype was detected only a few times. V and J are TRBV7-2 and TRBJ2-2; 8 nucleotides line up with TRBD2. CDR1 SGHTA and CDR2 FQGNSA come from the germline V gene. With V trimmed by 1 base and J by 4 bases, 8 bases remained unmatched. This CDR3 comprises 17 residues. DNA for the CDR3: TGTGCCAGCAGCTTAGGGACGGGGGGGGCGATCACCGGGGAGCTGTTTTTT. Translated, it gives CASSLGTGGAITGELFF.

This clonotype has at least ten counts. This chain connects TRBV7-2 to TRBJ2-1, with D perhaps TRBD2 (5 bases). The V gene's germline CDR1 is SGHTA and CDR2 FQGNSA. Trimming shortened V by 5 bases and J by 10 bases, and 18 bases separated the two germline ends. The CDR3 contains 14 residues. CDR3 amino acids: CASSPTEPRGEQFF. CDR3 nucleotides: TGTGCCAGCAGCCCGACGGAGCCTCGCGGGGAGCAGTTCTTC.

The chain links TRBV7-2 to TRBJ2-7; 7 bases match TRBD2. Germline CDR1 is SGHTA and CDR2 is FQGNSA. J gave up 4 bases and V 1 base, and 4 bases lay outside the gene matches. This CDR3 is built from 14 residues. DNA of the CDR3: TGTGCCAGCAGCTTAGAGGTGGGGGGGTACGAGCAGTACGTC. Translated, it gives CASSLEVGGYEQYV.

This clonotype was found many times. The genes are TRBV11-3 and TRBJ2-1; 7 bases are shared with TRBD1. Per the germline V gene, CDR1 is SGHNT and CDR2 is YENEEA. V dropped 2 bases and J dropped 2; count of bases not matched to a gene: 9. The CDR3 runs to 17 residues. The DNA for the CDR3 is TGTGCCAGCAGCTTATATACCGGGACAGTTACCTACAATGAGCAGTTCTTC. Protein product: CASSLYTGTVTYNEQFF. Combining the CDR3 with reference TRBV11-3 and TRBJ2-1 gives the whole variable domain EAGVVQSPRYKIIEKKQPVAFWCNPISGHNTLYWYLQNLGQGPELLIRYENEEAVDDSQLPKDRFSAERLKGVDSTLKIQPAELGDSAVYLCASSLYTGTVTYNEQFFGPGTRLTVL.

Ten or more counts support this clonotype. The chain joins TRBV6-5 to TRBJ2-2, with D unclear. This CDR3 region has 15 residues. Trimming stripped 2 bases from V and 4 bases from J, with 11 bases between. CDR1 and CDR2 from the germline V gene are MNHEY and SVGAGI. The CDR3 loop is CASSYDGPGTGELFF. CDR3 coding DNA: TGTGCCAGCAGTTACGACGGCCCTGGCACCGGGGAGCTGTTTTTT.

Only a few counts were recorded for this clonotype. The chain links TRBV5-4 to TRBJ2-5, with a possible D match to TRBD1 (6 bases). Trimming cost V 3 bases and J 1 base, with 13 bases left between them. Germline V lookup: CDR1 SGHNT, CDR2 YYREEE (reference sequence). The CDR3 consists of 15 residues. CDR3 residues: CASSYSGTLQETQYF. In DNA form, the CDR3 reads TGTGCCAGCAGCTATTCCGGGACACTCCAAGAGACCCAGTACTTC.

V and J are TRBV19 and TRBJ2-1; tentatively, D is TRBD2 (6 bases). Germline lookup yields CDR1 LNHDA and CDR2 SQIVND (reference sequence). This CDR3 has 17 amino acids. V lost 1 base and J lost 0, with 13 bases in between. CDR3 sequence reads: CASSIGPGLSSYNEQFF. As DNA, the CDR3 is TGTGCCAGTAGTATAGGCCCGGGACTTAGCTCCTACAATGAGCAGTTCTTC.

This clonotype occurred a few times. The rearrangement links TRBV2 to TRBJ1-2; no clear D. The CDR3 has 13 residues. V dropped 6 bases and J dropped 2 bases, with 10 bases sitting between them. Germline-derived CDR1 and CDR2 are SNHLY and FYNNEI. DNA of the CDR3: TGTGCCAGCAGCCAAACCAAAAACTATGGCTACACCTTC. Its protein is CASSQTKNYGYTF.

The CDR3 loop is CASIGSSYNEQFF. Written as DNA, the CDR3 is TGTGCCAGCATCGGGAGCTCCTACAATGAGCAGTTCTTC. The chain combines TRBV28 with TRBJ2-1; possibly TRBD2 for D (6 bases). Germline V gene sequence: CDR1 MDHEN, CDR2 SYDVKM. The ends were cut back, 7 bases at V and 0 bases at J, with 7 bases in the middle. The CDR3 consists of 13 residues.

This clonotype was seen at least ten times. The gene calls are TRBV20-1 and TRBJ2-3; 10 nucleotides align to TRBD1. The CDR3 is 15 residues long. CDR1 and CDR2 from the germline V gene are DFQATT and SNEGSKA (reference sequence). The V and J ends lost 6 bases and 4 bases, in that order; junction bases with no gene match: 10. The CDR3 sequence is CSARTGQGRADTQYF. The CDR3 DNA sequence: TGCAGTGCCCGCACGGGACAGGGGCGCGCAGATACGCAGTATTTT.

As DNA, the CDR3 is TGTGCCAGCACCTACCCAGGGGGTACAGATACGCAGTATTTT. Amino acid sequence: CASTYPGGTDTQYF. V usage is TRBV28 and J usage is TRBJ2-3, with 7 bases matching TRBD1. V dropped 7 bases and J dropped 3; count of bases not matched to a gene: 7. Germline V gene sequence: CDR1 MDHEN, CDR2 SYDVKM. The CDR3 runs 14 residues.

This clonotype was picked up a small number of times. V gene TRBV7-6 combines with J gene TRBJ2-1, with 11 bases identical to TRBD2. The CDR3 runs 11 residues. Losses at the gene ends were 8 bases for V and 13 bases for J; bases not matched to a gene: 4. Per germline, CDR1 SGHVS and CDR2 FNYEAQ. CDR3 sequence (DNA): TGTGCCAGCGGGACTAGCGGATCACAGTTCTTC. This translates into CASGTSGSQFF.